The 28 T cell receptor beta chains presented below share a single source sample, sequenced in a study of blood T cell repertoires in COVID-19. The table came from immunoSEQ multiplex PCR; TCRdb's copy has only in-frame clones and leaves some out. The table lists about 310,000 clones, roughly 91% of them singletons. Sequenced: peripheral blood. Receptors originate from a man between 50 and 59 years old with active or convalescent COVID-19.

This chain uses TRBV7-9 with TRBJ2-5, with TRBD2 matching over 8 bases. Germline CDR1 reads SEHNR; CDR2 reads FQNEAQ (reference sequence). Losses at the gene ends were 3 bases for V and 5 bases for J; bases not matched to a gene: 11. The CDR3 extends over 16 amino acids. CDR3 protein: CASSFTLAGGGETQYF. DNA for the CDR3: TGTGCCAGCAGCTTCACCTTGGCGGGGGGCGGTGAGACCCAGTACTTC.

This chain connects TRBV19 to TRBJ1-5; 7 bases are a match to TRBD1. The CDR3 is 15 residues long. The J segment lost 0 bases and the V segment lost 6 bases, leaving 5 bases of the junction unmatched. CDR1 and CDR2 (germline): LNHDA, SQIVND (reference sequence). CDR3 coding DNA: TGTGCCAGTAGGGCGACAGGGAGTAGCAATCAGCCCCAGCATTTT. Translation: CASRATGSSNQPQHF.

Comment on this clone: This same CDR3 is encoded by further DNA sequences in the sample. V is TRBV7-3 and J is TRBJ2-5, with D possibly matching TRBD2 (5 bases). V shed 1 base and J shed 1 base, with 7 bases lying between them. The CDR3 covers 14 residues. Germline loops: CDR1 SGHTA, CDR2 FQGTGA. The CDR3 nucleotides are TGTGCCAGCAGCTTAAGTGGAGGCCAAGAGACCCAGTACTTC. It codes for CASSLSGGQETQYF.

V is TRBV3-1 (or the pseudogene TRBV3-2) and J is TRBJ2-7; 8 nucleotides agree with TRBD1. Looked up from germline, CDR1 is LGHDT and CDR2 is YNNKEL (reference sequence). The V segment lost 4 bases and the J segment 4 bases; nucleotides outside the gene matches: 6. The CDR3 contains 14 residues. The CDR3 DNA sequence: TGTGCCAGCAGCCTCGGACAGGGACCATACGAGCAGTACTTC. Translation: CASSLGQGPYEQYF.

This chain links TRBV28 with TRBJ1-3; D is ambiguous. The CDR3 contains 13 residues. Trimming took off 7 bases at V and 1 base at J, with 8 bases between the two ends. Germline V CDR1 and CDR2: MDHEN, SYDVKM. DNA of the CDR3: TGTGCCAGCATTCAAATTTCTGGAAACACCATATATTTT. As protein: CASIQISGNTIYF. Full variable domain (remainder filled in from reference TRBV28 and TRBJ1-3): DVKVTQSSRYLVKRTGEKVFLECVQDMDHENMFWYRQDPGLGLRLIYFSYDVKMKEKGDIPEGYSVSREKKERFSLILESASTNQTSMYLCASIQISGNTIYFGEGSWLTVV.

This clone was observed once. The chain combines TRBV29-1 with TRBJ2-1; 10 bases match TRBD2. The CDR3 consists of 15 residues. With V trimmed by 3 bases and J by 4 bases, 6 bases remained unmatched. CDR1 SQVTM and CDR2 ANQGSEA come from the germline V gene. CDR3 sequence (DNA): TGCAGCGTTGATCAGCGGGGGGGCCGGTACAATGAGCAGTTCTTC. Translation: CSVDQRGGRYNEQFF.

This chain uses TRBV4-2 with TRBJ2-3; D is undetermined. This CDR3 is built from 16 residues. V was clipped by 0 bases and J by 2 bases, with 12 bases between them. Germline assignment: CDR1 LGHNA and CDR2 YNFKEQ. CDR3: CASSQDPAVVTDTQYF. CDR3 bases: TGTGCCAGCAGCCAAGACCCCGCGGTAGTCACAGATACGCAGTATTTT.

The CDR3 sequence: CAWGIGPADSYTGELFF. The CDR3 DNA follows: TGTGCCTGGGGCATCGGCCCCGCAGACTCGTACACCGGGGAGCTGTTTTTT. The gene calls are TRBV30 and TRBJ2-2; no firm D call. Trimming took 5 bases from V and 3 from J, leaving 22 bases between them. CDR1 and CDR2 from the germline V gene are GTSNPN and SVGIG (reference sequence). The CDR3 contains 17 residues.

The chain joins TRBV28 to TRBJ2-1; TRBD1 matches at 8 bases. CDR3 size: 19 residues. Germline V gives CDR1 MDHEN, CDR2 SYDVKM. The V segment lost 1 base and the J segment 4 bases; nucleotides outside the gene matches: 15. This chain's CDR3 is CASSLFSSTGTGPYNEQFF. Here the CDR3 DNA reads TGTGCCAGCAGTTTATTCTCCTCTACCGGGACAGGACCTTACAATGAGCAGTTCTTC.

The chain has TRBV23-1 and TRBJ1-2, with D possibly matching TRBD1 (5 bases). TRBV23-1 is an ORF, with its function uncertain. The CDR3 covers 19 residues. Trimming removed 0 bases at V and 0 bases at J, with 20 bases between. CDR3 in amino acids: CASSQSNKCGAETNYGYTF. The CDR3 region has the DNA TGCGCCAGCAGTCAATCGAATAAATGTGGGGCAGAAACTAACTATGGCTACACCTTC.

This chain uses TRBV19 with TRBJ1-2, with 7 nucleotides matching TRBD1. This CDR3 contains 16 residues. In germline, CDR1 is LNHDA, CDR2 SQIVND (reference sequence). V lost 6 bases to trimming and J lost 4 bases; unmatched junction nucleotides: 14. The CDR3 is CASSTYRPGDSYGYTF. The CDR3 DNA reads TGTGCCAGTAGCACGTATCGTCCAGGGGACAGCTATGGCTACACCTTC.

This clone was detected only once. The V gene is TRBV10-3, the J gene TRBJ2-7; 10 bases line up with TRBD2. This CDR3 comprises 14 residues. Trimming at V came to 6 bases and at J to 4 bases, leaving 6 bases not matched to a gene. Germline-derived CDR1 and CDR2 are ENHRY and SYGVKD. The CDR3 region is CAIRTSGRPYEQYF. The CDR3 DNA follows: TGTGCCATCAGGACTAGCGGGCGCCCGTACGAGCAGTACTTC.

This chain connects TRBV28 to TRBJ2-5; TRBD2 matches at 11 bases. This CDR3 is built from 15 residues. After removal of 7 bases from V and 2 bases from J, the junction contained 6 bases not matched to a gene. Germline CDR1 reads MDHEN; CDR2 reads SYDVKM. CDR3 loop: CASIPGLAAQETQYF. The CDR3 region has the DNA TGTGCCAGCATCCCGGGACTAGCGGCACAAGAGACCCAGTACTTC.

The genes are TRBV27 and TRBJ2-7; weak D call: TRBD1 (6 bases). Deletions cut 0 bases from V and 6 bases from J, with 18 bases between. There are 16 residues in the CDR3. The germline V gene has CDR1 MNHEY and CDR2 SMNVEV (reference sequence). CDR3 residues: CASSLSPDRPLGEQYF. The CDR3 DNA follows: TGTGCCAGCAGTTTATCCCCGGACAGACCCTTAGGCGAGCAGTACTTC.

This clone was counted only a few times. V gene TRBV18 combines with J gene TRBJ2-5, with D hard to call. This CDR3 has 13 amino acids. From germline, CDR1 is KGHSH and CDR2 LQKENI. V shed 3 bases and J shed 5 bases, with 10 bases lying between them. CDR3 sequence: CASSPPVLETQYF. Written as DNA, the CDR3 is TGTGCCAGCTCACCCCCGGTGTTGGAGACCCAGTACTTC.

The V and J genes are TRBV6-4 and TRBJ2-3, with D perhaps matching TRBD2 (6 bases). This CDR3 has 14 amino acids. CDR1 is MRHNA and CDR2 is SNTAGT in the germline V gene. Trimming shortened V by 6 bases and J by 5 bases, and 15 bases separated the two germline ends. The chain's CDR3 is CASRLSGAVDTQYF. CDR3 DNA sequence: TGTGCCAGCAGACTTAGCGGAGCGGTAGATACGCAGTATTTT.

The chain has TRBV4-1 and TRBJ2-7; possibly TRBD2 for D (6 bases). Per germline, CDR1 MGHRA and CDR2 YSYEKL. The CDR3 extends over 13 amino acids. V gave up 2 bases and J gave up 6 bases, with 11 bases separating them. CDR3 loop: CASSQRTTTEQYF. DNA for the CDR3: TGCGCCAGCAGCCAAAGGACTACCACCGAGCAGTACTTC.

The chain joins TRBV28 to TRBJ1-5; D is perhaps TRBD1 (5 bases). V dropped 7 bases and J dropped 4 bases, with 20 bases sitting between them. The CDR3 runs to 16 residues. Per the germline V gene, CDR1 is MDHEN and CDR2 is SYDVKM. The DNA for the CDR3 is TGTGCCAGCATCGGGGGTACAGTCAGCTATAATCAGCCCCAGCATTTT. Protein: CASIGGTVSYNQPQHF.

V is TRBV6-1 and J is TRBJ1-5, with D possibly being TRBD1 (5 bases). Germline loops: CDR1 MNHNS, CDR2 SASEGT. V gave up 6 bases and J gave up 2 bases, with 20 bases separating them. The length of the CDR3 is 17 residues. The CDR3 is CASSEQPRGGGNQPQHF. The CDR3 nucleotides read TGTGCCAGCAGCGAACAACCCCGGGGGGGTGGCAATCAGCCCCAGCATTTT.

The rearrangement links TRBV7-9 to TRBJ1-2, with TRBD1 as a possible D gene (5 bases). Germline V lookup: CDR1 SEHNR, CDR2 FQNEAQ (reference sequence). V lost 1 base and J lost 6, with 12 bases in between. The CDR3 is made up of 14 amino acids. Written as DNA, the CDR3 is TGTGCCAGCAGCTTAGACCAGGGTACTAATGGCTACACCTTC. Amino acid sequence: CASSLDQGTNGYTF. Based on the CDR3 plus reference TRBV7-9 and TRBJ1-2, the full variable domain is DTGVSQNPRHKITKRGQNVTFRCDPISEHNRLYWYRQTLGQGPEFLTYFQNEAQLEKSRLLSDRFSAERPKGSFSTLEIQRTEQGDSAMYLCASSLDQGTNGYTFGSGTRLTVV.

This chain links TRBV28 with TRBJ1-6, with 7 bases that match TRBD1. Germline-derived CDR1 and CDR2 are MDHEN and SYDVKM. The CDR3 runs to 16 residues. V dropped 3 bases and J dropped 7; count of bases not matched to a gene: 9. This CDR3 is CASSFPAGGLNSPLHF. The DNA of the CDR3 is TGTGCCAGCAGTTTTCCGGCAGGGGGACTCAATTCACCCCTCCACTTT.

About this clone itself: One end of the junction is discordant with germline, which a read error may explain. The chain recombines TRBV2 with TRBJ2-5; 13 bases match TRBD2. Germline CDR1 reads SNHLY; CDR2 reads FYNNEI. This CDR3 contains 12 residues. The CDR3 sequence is CASSQPGTSGNF. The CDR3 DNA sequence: TGTGCCAGCAGCCAACCCGGGACTAGCGGGAACTTC.

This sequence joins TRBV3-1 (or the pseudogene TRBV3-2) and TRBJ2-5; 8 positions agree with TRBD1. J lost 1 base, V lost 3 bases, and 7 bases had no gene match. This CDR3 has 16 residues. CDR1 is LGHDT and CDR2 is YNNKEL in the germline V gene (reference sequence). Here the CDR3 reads CASSQEGGQGQETQYF. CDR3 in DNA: TGTGCCAGCAGCCAGGAGGGAGGACAGGGCCAAGAGACCCAGTACTTC.

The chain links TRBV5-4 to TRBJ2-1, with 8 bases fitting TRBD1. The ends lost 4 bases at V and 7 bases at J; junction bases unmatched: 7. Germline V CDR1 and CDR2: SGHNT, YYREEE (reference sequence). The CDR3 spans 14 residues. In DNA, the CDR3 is TGTGCCAGCAGCCCATCGACAGGGGAAAATGAGCAGTTCTTC. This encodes CASSPSTGENEQFF.

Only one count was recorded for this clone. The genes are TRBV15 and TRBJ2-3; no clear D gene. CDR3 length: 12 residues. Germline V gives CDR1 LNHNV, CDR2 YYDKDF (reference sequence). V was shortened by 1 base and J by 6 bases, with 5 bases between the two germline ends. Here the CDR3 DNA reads TGTGCCACCAGCAGAGCCAGGGATACGCAGTATTTT. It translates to CATSRARDTQYF.

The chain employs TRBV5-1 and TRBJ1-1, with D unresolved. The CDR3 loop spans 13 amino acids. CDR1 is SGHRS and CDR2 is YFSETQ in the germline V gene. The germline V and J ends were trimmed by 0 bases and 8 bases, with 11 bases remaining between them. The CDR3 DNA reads TGCGCCAGCAGCTTGGGTCTGGTCGGGGAAGCTTTCTTT. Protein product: CASSLGLVGEAFF. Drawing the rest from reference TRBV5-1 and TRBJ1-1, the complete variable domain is KAGVTQTPRYLIKTRGQQVTLSCSPISGHRSVSWYQQTPGQGLQFLFEYFSETQRNKGNFPGRFSGRQFSNSRSEMNVSTLELGDSALYLCASSLGLVGEAFFGQGTRLTVV.

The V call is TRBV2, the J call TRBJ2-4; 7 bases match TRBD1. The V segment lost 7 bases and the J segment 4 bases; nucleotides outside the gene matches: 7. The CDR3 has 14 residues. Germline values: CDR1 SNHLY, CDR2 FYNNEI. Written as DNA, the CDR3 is TGTGCCAGCATGATCCGGGACAGAAAAAACATTCAGTACTTC. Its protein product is CASMIRDRKNIQYF.

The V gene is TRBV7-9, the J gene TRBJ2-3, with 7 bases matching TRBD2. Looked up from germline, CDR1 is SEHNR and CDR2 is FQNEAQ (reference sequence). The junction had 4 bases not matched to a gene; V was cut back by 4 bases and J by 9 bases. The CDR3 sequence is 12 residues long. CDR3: CASSWGEGTQYF. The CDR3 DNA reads TGTGCCAGCAGCTGGGGGGAGGGCACGCAGTATTTT.